This T cell receptor (beta chain) was sequenced for a study of tumor T cells in aggressive B-cell lymphoma. Some clones are missing from TCRdb's copy, which holds only in-frame ones; the method was immunoSEQ multiplex PCR. In the table there are about 1,200 clones, about 82% of which are singletons. The TCR comes from an adult with diffuse large B cell lymphoma. The material sequenced was tumor tissue.

The CDR3 DNA reads as TGTGCCAGCAGCGTGTGGACAGGTACGAACACTGAAGCTTTCTTT. It yields the protein CASSVWTGTNTEAFF. This chain links TRBV9 with TRBJ1-1; the match to TRBD1 covers 7 bases. Trimming at V came to 2 bases and at J to 1 base, leaving 5 bases not matched to a gene. The CDR3 runs to 15 residues. Germline-derived CDR1 and CDR2 are SGDLS and YYNGEE.